This TCR beta chain was found in a study of T cells in Graves' hyperthyroidism and ophthalmopathy. Patients were aged 18 to 65, had disease duration under 2 months, and had newly diagnosed hyperthyroidism. Investigators excluded patients with uncontrolled infection, other autoimmune disease, pregnancy or lactation. Fresh peripheral blood, 10 ml, was the source of the PBMCs. RNA transcripts gave rise to amplified TCR beta CDR3 regions. The study used the HTBI primer set for a first-round RT-PCR of the TCR CDR3. In TCRdb, the multiplex PCR reads were re-called with MiXCR into one record per CDR3 protein. This table has about 360,000 distinct CDR3 sequences, 20% to 30% appearing once. This TCR came from a man between 45 and 60 years old with Graves' hyperthyroidism. Source material: blood.

The CDR3 nucleotides are TGTGCCAGCTCCCCAGCGGAGGTTTACAATGAGCAGTTCTTC. Amino acids: CASSPAEVYNEQFF. The chain uses TRBV18 and TRBJ2-1; D may be TRBD2 (5 bases). Germline CDR1 and CDR2: KGHSH and LQKENI. V lost 6 bases to trimming and J lost 4 bases, with 13 bases between them. CDR3 length: 14 amino acids.